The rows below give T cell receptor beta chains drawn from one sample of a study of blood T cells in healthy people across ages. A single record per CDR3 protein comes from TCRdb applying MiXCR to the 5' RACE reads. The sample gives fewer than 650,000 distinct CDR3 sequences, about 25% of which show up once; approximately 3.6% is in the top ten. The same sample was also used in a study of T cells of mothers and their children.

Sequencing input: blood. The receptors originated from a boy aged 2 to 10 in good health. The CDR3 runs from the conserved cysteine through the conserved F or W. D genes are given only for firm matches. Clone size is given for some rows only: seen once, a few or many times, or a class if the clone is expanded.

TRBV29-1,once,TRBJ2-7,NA,CSVYGGDHPYEQYF,TGCAGCGTTTACGGGGGTGATCATCCCTACGAGCAGTACTTC
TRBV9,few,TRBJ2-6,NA,CASKSRVSGANVLTF,TGTGCCAGCAAGTCGAGGGTGTCGGGGGCCAACGTCCTGACTTTC
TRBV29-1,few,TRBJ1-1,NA,CSVEVMNTEAFF,TGCAGCGTTGAAGTTATGAACACTGAAGCTTTCTTT
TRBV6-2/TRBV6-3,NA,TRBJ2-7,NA,CASNGGRSAYEQYF,TGTGCCAGCAACGGGGGCAGGTCAGCCTACGAGCAGTACTTC
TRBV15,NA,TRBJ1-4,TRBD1,CATSPDRTNEKLFF,TGTGCCACCAGCCCGGACAGGACCAATGAAAAACTGTTTTTT
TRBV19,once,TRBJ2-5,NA,CASSKRFQETQYF,TGTGCCAGTAGCAAGCGGTTCCAAGAGACCCAGTACTTC
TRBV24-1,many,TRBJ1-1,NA,CATSDPGYRGRYNTEAFF,TGTGCCACCAGTGATCCCGGATACCGAGGACGGTACAACACTGAAGCTTTCTTT
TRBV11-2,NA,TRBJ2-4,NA,CASGSMGGPKNIQYF,TGTGCCAGCGGCTCCATGGGCGGACCCAAAAACATTCAGTACTTC
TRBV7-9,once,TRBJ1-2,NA,CASSSSNFNYGYTF,TGTGCCAGCAGCTCATCAAACTTTAACTATGGCTACACCTTC
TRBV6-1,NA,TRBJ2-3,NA,CASTVRQGRVADTQYF,TGTGCCAGCACCGTCAGGCAGGGAAGGGTTGCAGATACGCAGTATTTT
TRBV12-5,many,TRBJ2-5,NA,CASGLLIGTQYF,TGTGCTAGTGGTCTCCTAATTGGGACCCAGTACTTC
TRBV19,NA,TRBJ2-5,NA,CASSTLAAKMTQYF,TGTGCCAGTAGTACACTAGCCGCGAAGATGACCCAGTACTTC
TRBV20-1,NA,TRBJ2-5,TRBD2,CSARQRGQETQYF,TGCAGTGCTAGACAGCGGGGGCAAGAGACCCAGTACTTC
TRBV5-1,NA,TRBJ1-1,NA,CASSLGPGGNTEASF,TGCGCCAGCAGCTTGGGGCCCGGGGGAAACACTGAAGCTTCCTTT
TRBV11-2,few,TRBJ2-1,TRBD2,CASSLSGSDYNEQFF,TGTGCCAGCAGCTTGAGCGGGAGTGACTACAATGAGCAGTTCTTC
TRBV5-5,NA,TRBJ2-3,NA,CASSLVRVFTDTQYF,TGTGCCAGCAGCTTGGTTAGGGTTTTTACAGATACGCAGTATTTT
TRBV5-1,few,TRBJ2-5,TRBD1,CASSRSGDRETQYF,TGCGCCAGCAGCAGATCAGGGGACAGGGAGACCCAGTACTTC
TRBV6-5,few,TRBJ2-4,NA,CASSYHHLERDIQYF,TGTGCCAGCAGTTACCACCATCTAGAGAGGGACATTCAGTACTTC
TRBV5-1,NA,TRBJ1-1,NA,CASSLSGAGTEAFF,TGCGCCAGCAGCTTGAGCGGGGCGGGCACTGAAGCTTTCTTT
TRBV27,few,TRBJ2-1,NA,CASSLTLTGLNFNEQFF,TGTGCCAGCAGTTTAACGTTGACGGGACTCAACTTCAATGAGCAGTTCTTC
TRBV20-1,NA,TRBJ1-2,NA,CSAKIYRPTNYGYTF,TGCAGTGCTAAAATTTACAGGCCCACTAACTATGGCTACACCTTC
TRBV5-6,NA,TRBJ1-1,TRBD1,CASSRRQGVNTEAFF,TGTGCCAGCAGCAGAAGACAGGGAGTGAACACTGAAGCTTTCTTT
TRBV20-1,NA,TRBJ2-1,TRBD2,CSARAAGGDNEQFF,TGCAGTGCTCGAGCAGCGGGAGGAGATAATGAGCAGTTCTTC
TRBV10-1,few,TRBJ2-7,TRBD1,CASSARQGANEQYF,TGCGCCAGCAGTGCGAGACAGGGGGCAAACGAGCAGTACTTC
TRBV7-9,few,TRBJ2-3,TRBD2,CASSLELAGTQYF,TGTGCCAGCAGCTTAGAACTAGCGGGCACGCAGTATTTT
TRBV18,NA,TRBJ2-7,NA,CASSPGTSAGREQYF,TGTGCCAGCTCACCGGGGACGTCGGCTGGTCGCGAGCAGTACTTC
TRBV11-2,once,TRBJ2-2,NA,CASSLDPGQPGELFF,TGTGCCAGCAGCTTAGATCCCGGCCAACCCGGGGAGCTGTTTTTT
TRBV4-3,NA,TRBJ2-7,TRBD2,CASSRLAGDGEQYF,TGCGCCAGCAGTCGACTAGCGGGAGACGGCGAGCAGTACTTC
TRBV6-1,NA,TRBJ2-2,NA,CASSANSPTGELFF,TGTGCCAGCAGTGCTAACAGCCCCACCGGGGAGCTGTTTTTT
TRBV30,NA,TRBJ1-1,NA,CAAHGRFGFSNTEAFF,TGTGCCGCTCACGGCAGGTTTGGTTTCTCAAACACCGAAGCTTTCTTT
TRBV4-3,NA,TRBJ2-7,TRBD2,CASSQSSSGFDNSYEQYF,TGCGCCAGCAGCCAATCGTCTAGCGGGTTTGACAACTCCTACGAGCAGTACTTC
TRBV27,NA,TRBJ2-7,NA,CASSLDGGTYEQYF,TGTGCCAGCAGTTTAGATGGAGGGACCTACGAGCAGTACTTC
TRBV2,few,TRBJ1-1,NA,CASTLTQGKAFF,TGTGCCAGCACCCTTACTCAGGGGAAAGCTTTCTTT
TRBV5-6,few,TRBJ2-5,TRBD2,CASSPGLAGTKETQYF,TGTGCCAGCAGCCCCGGACTAGCGGGAACCAAAGAGACCCAGTACTTC
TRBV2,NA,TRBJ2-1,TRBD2,CASSSGAFNEQFF,TGTGCCAGCTCTAGCGGGGCCTTCAATGAGCAGTTCTTC
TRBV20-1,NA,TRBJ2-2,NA,CSARVKWNTGELFF,TGCAGTGCTAGAGTAAAATGGAACACCGGGGAGCTGTTTTTT
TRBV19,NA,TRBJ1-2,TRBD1,CASSTQGQRAYGYIF,TGTGCCAGTAGTACCCAGGGACAGCGGGCCTATGGCTACATCTTC
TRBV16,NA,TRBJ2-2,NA,CASSQYGTRNTGELFF,TGTGCCAGCAGCCAATATGGGACACGGAACACCGGGGAGCTGTTTTTT
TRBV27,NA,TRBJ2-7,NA,CASSPRGPGSREQYF,TGTGCCAGCAGTCCTCGGGGGCCCGGGAGTCGCGAGCAGTACTTC
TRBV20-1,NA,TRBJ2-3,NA,CSALLTASTDTQYF,TGCAGTGCACTATTGACAGCCAGCACAGATACGCAGTATTTT
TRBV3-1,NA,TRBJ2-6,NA,CASSPRSRGANVPTF,TGTGCCAGCAGCCCAAGGAGCCGAGGGGCCAACGTCCCGACTTTC
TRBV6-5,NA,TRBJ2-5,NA,CASSYKGAPQETQYF,TGTGCCAGCAGTTACAAAGGGGCCCCGCAAGAGACCCAGTACTTC
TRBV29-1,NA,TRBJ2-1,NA,CSAPFSYNEQFF,TGCAGCGCCCCTTTCTCCTACAATGAGCAGTTCTTC
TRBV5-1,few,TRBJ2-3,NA,CASSLTADLTDTQYF,TGCGCCAGCAGCCTCACCGCGGACCTCACAGATACGCAGTATTTT
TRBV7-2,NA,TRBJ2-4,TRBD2,CASSFSSSGLAGGRSKNIQYF,TGTGCCAGCAGCTTTAGCTCTTCCGGACTAGCGGGAGGACGGTCCAAAAACATTCAGTACTTC
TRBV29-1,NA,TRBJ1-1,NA,CSVDVTGGNTEAFF,TGCAGCGTTGACGTGACAGGTGGAAACACTGAAGCTTTCTTT
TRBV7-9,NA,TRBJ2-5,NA,CASSLALGLNYNEHFF,TGTGCCAGCAGCTTAGCGTTGGGTCTTAACTACAATGAGCACTTCTTC
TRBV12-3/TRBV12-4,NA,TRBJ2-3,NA,CASSSRSSTDTQYF,TGTGCCAGCAGTAGCCGTTCAAGCACAGATACGCAGTATTTT
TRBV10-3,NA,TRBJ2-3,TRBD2,CAIKREGENTDTQYF,TGTGCCATCAAACGGGAGGGAGAAAACACAGATACGCAGTATTTT
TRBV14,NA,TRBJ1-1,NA,CASSQFGTSGKVGTEAFF,TGTGCCAGCAGCCAATTCGGAACCTCTGGGAAGGTGGGCACTGAAGCTTTCTTT
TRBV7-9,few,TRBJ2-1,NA,CASSPRRTSYNEQFF,TGTGCCAGCAGCCCGCGGCGGACTTCCTACAATGAGCAGTTCTTC
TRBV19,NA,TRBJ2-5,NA,CASSMTADRETQYF,TGTGCCAGTAGTATGACAGCAGACCGGGAGACCCAGTACTTC
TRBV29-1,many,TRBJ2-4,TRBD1,CSVEGEQGIAKNIQYF,TGCAGCGTTGAAGGGGAACAGGGGATAGCCAAAAACATTCAGTACTTC
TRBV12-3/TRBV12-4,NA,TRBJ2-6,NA,CASSSTPGANVLTF,TGTGCCAGCAGTTCGACCCCTGGGGCCAACGTCCTGACTTTC
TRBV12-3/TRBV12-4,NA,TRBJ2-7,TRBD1,CASSRDRVSEQYF,TGTGCCAGCAGTCGGGACAGGGTTTCTGAGCAGTACTTC
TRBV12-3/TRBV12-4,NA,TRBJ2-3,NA,CASNFLRADTQYF,TGTGCCAGCAACTTCTTGCGAGCAGATACGCAGTATTTT
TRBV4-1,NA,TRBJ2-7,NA,CASSQVQGSKAEQYF,TGCGCCAGCAGCCAAGTTCAGGGCTCTAAGGCCGAGCAGTACTTC
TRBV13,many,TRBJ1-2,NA,CASSLGSGLDNGYTF,TGTGCCAGCAGCTTAGGAAGCGGCCTCGATAATGGCTACACCTTC
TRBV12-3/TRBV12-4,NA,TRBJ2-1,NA,CASSLGMVGNEQFF,TGTGCCAGCAGTTTAGGGATGGTCGGCAATGAGCAGTTCTTC
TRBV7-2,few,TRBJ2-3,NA,CASSLAPNTDTQYF,TGTGCCAGCAGCTTAGCACCTAACACAGATACGCAGTATTTT